This T cell receptor beta chain is drawn from a study of blood T cell repertoires in COVID-19. As for the study in general: PBMCs, B-cell-depleted T cells, or T cells were the source of the cDNA or gDNA that made up the material.

Under the authors' procedure: Nucleated cell counts were estimated from reference gene primer amplification. The protocol was immunoSEQ multiplex PCR, while the TCRdb copy is restricted to in-frame clones and leaves out a portion. That table supplies the V and J calls and clone size; D and trimming were determined from the DNA. Of under 100,000 clones in the sample, roughly 82% were seen once. The clonotype was recovered from a man between 60 and 70 years old with acute or convalescent COVID-19. Sequencing was done on a sample of peripheral blood.

DNA of the CDR3: TGTGCCAGCAGCTCCGGACTAATACAAGAGACCCAGTACTTC. Protein sequence: CASSSGLIQETQYF. J is TRBJ2-5 and V is TRBV7-2, with TRBD2 as a possible D gene (6 bases). The CDR3 loop spans 14 amino acids. Trimming took 4 bases from V and 2 from J, leaving 11 bases between them. CDR1 is SGHTA, CDR2 FQGNSA, per germline.